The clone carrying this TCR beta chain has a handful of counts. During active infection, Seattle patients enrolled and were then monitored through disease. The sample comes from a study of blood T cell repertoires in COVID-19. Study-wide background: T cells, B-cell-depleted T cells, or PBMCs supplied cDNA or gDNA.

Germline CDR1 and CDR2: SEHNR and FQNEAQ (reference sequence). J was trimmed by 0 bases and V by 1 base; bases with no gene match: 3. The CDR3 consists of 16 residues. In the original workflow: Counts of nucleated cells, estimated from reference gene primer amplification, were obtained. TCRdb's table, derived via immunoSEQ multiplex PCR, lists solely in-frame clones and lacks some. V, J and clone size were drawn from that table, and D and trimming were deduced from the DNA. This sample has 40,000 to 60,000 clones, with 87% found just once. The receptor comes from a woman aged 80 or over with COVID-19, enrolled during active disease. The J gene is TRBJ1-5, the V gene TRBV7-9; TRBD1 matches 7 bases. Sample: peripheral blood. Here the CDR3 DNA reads TGTGCCAGCAGCTTAGATGGGACAGTTAGCAATCAGCCCCAGCATTTT. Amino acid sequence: CASSLDGTVSNQPQHF.